This T cell receptor beta chain stems from a study of control samples from healthy donors and cancer patients. From germline, CDR1 is SGHDT and CDR2 YYEEEE. Trimming removed 3 bases from V and 3 bases from J; junction bases left unmatched: 6. The CDR3 sequence is 16 residues long. The table came from immunoSEQ multiplex PCR; TCRdb's copy has only in-frame clones and leaves some out. The table records roughly 90,000 clones, approximately 78% of them present only once. The sequenced sample was blood. The clonotype comes from a woman in her sixties or seventies in good health. V gene TRBV5-6 combines with J gene TRBJ1-4; TRBD1 aligns across 9 bases. The CDR3, as DNA: TGTGCCAGCAGCTCGGACAGGGGATCGGCTAATGAAAAACTGTTTTTT. Its translation: CASSSDRGSANEKLFF.